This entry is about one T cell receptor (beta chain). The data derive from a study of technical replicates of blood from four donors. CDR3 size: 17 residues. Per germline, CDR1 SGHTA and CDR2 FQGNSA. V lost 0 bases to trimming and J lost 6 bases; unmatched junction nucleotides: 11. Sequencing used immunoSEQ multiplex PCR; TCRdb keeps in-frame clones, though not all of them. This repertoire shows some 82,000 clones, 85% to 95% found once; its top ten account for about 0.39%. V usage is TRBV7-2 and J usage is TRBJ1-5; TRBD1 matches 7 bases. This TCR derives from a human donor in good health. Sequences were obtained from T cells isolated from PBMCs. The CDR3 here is CASSLALMEGAFQPQHF. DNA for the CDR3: TGTGCCAGCAGCTTAGCGTTGATGGAGGGGGCATTTCAGCCCCAGCATTTT.